The 17 T cell receptor beta chains reported below all come from one sample, sequenced in a study of cytomegalovirus exposure and HLA in healthy donors. With 60 Vbeta and 13 Jbeta primers, the PCR was carried out. The method was immunoSEQ multiplex PCR; TCRdb's version includes in-frame clones alone and lacks a portion of them. The sample has fewer than 200,000 clones, approximately 71% seen once. Material: PBMCs. These receptors were collected from a woman aged 18 to 35 in good health and CMV-seropositive.

V and J are TRBV28 and TRBJ1-5; 10 bases fit TRBD1. The CDR3 length is 15 residues. Germline assignment: CDR1 MDHEN and CDR2 SYDVKM. Trimming took 6 bases from V and 2 from J; bases not matched to a gene: 4. Written as DNA, the CDR3 is TGTGCCAGCAGGCCCGGGACAGGGGGCAATCAGCCCCAGCATTTT. Encoded protein: CASRPGTGGNQPQHF.

The V gene is TRBV4-1, the J gene TRBJ2-1; 7 bases fit TRBD1. The ends lost 3 bases at V and 3 bases at J; junction bases unmatched: 5. The CDR3 spans 15 residues. The germline gives CDR1 MGHRA, CDR2 YSYEKL. The CDR3 DNA reads TGCGCCAGCAGCCAGACAGGGAACAGCTACAATGAGCAGTTCTTC. It is translated as CASSQTGNSYNEQFF.

The genes are TRBV11-2 and TRBJ2-7; D is uncertain. Trimming removed 0 bases at V and 7 bases at J, with 10 bases between. The V gene's germline CDR1 is SGHAT and CDR2 FQNNGV. This CDR3 is built from 13 residues. The CDR3 is CASSLDLTREQYF. The DNA of the CDR3 is TGTGCCAGCAGCTTAGATCTAACCAGGGAGCAGTACTTC.

The chain joins TRBV7-9 to TRBJ2-7, with D maybe TRBD1 (5 bases). V was cut by 8 bases and J by 0 bases, with 14 bases left in between. CDR1 and CDR2 (germline): SEHNR, FQNEAQ (reference sequence). The CDR3 is 14 residues long. CDR3 DNA: TGTGCCAGCGCAGACAGCGATCGCTCCTACGAGCAGTACTTC. It is translated as CASADSDRSYEQYF.

This clone has only a few counts. The chain links TRBV11-3 to TRBJ1-6; 7 bases map to TRBD1. Germline values: CDR1 SGHNT, CDR2 YENEEA. The junction had 5 bases not matched to a gene; V was cut back by 8 bases and J by 7 bases. The CDR3 extends over 13 amino acids. The CDR3 coding sequence is TGTGCCAGCGGCAGGGACAGCAATTCACCCCTCCACTTT. This translates into CASGRDSNSPLHF.

This clone occurred once. This sequence joins TRBV19 and TRBJ1-2, with a possible D match to TRBD1 (5 bases). V was clipped by 4 bases and J by 4 bases, with 22 bases between them. The CDR3 is 17 amino acids. From germline, CDR1 is LNHDA and CDR2 SQIVND (reference sequence). The CDR3 coding sequence is TGTGCCAGTAGTAGGCTCATGACAGAGACACTCACCTATGGCTACACCTTC. Translating gives CASSRLMTETLTYGYTF. The full variable domain, with the rest looked up from reference TRBV19 and TRBJ1-2, is DGGITQSPKYLFRKEGQNVTLSCEQNLNHDAMYWYRQDPGQGLRLIYYSQIVNDFQKGDIAEGYSVSREKKESFPLTVTSAQKNPTAFYLCASSRLMTETLTYGYTFGSGTRLTVV.

This clone was observed a handful of times. V and J are TRBV29-1 and TRBJ1-4; D not resolved. CDR1 SQVTM and CDR2 ANQGSEA come from the germline V gene. With 5 bases removed from V and 8 bases from J, the gap between germline ends came to 12 bases. This CDR3 has 12 residues. CDR3 protein: CSVLRDGEKLFF. The CDR3 DNA follows: TGCAGCGTTTTGAGGGATGGGGAAAAACTGTTTTTT.

The V and J genes are TRBV30 and TRBJ1-3; no reliable D call. This CDR3 has 16 amino acids. Trimming stripped 3 bases from V and 0 bases from J, with 15 bases between. The germline gives CDR1 GTSNPN, CDR2 SVGIG (reference sequence). Here the CDR3 reads CAWSRSSPYSGNTIYF. Written as DNA, the CDR3 is TGTGCCTGGAGCAGGTCATCACCATACTCTGGAAACACCATATATTTT.

This chain connects TRBV5-1 to TRBJ1-1; the D is unclear. CDR1 is SGHRS, CDR2 YFSETQ, per germline. There are 15 residues in the CDR3. Between the trimmed V and J ends, which lost 7 bases and 0 bases, there was a span of 16 bases. CDR3 sequence (DNA): TGCGCCAGCGGAGGGCGGGAGGGAGTGAACACTGAAGCTTTCTTT. Protein: CASGGREGVNTEAFF.

V and J are TRBV19 and TRBJ2-6, with D tentatively TRBD2 (6 bases). The V end lost 3 bases, the J end lost 1 base, and 10 bases lay between the germline ends. Per the germline V gene, CDR1 is LNHDA and CDR2 is SQIVND (reference sequence). This CDR3 comprises 16 residues. CDR3 sequence: CASSIRRGSGANVLTF. As DNA, the CDR3 is TGTGCCAGTAGTATCCGGCGGGGATCTGGGGCCAACGTCCTGACTTTC.

This clone was found a few times. The chain couples TRBV7-2 to TRBJ2-1, with D maybe TRBD1 (6 bases). Trimming left V 4 bases short and J 8 bases short, with 18 bases between. CDR3 length: 15 residues. In germline, CDR1 is SGHTA, CDR2 FQGNSA. The CDR3 coding sequence is TGTGCCAGCAGCTCCAGGGGCCCATCTTATCATGAGCAGTTCTTC. Its protein is CASSSRGPSYHEQFF.

The sample holds a few counts of this clone. The chain combines TRBV7-9 with TRBJ1-1, with 8 bases that match TRBD1. The junction had 7 bases not matched to a gene; V was cut back by 3 bases and J by 4 bases. CDR1 is SEHNR and CDR2 is FQNEAQ in the germline V gene (reference sequence). This CDR3 has 15 residues. In nucleotides, the CDR3 is TGTGCCAGCAGCTTGACAGGGGAAGGAGGCACTGAAGCTTTCTTT. Translated, it gives CASSLTGEGGTEAFF.

This clone was seen a few times. This chain connects TRBV7-2 to TRBJ2-7, with D possibly TRBD1 on 5 matching bases. Germline CDR1 is SGHTA and CDR2 is FQGNSA. The CDR3 consists of 14 residues. The V gene lost 4 bases and the J gene lost 3 bases, with 13 bases spanning the gap. The CDR3 here is CASSSPRGGYEQYF. The CDR3 coding sequence is TGTGCCAGCAGCTCCCCAAGGGGCGGCTACGAGCAGTACTTC. The variable domain in full, with the rest retrieved from reference TRBV7-2 and TRBJ2-7, is GAGVSQSPSNKVTEKGKDVELRCDPISGHTALYWYRQSLGQGLEFLIYFQGNSAPDKSGLPSDRFSAERTGGSVSTLTIQRTQQEDSAVYLCASSSPRGGYEQYFGPGTRLTVT.

The V call is TRBV18, the J call TRBJ2-7; 7 bases are shared with TRBD1. The CDR3 runs 14 residues. J lost 0 bases, V lost 2 bases, and 1 base had no gene match. In germline, CDR1 is KGHSH, CDR2 LQKENI. CDR3 DNA: TGTGCCAGCTCACCATCAGGGGGCTCCTACGAGCAGTACTTC. Translation gives CASSPSGGSYEQYF.

The chain combines TRBV19 with TRBJ1-2, with TRBD1 matching over 7 bases. This CDR3 comprises 16 residues. Unmatched junction bases numbered 12, after V lost 4 bases and J lost 4 bases. Germline CDR1 is LNHDA and CDR2 is SQIVND (reference sequence). The CDR3 region has the DNA TGTGCCAGTAGTAACCGGGACAGAGGATTACCCTATGGCTACACCTTC. Translated: CASSNRDRGLPYGYTF.

V is TRBV6-5 and J is TRBJ2-1, with TRBD2 matching over 9 bases. This CDR3 contains 15 residues. V lost 6 bases to trimming and J lost 8 bases; unmatched junction nucleotides: 11. CDR1 MNHEY and CDR2 SVGAGI come from the germline V gene. The CDR3 sequence: CASSILAGRIDEQFF. In nucleotides, the CDR3 is TGTGCCAGCAGCATTCTAGCGGGGAGGATCGATGAGCAGTTCTTC.

The gene calls are TRBV5-1 and TRBJ2-1; 8 bases are shared with TRBD1. There are 13 residues in the CDR3. Germline loops: CDR1 SGHRS, CDR2 YFSETQ. V lost 5 bases, J lost 6 bases, and 4 bases stayed unmatched. The CDR3 DNA follows: TGCGCCAGCAGTACAGGGGGGATCAATGAGCAGTTCTTC. Translation gives CASSTGGINEQFF.